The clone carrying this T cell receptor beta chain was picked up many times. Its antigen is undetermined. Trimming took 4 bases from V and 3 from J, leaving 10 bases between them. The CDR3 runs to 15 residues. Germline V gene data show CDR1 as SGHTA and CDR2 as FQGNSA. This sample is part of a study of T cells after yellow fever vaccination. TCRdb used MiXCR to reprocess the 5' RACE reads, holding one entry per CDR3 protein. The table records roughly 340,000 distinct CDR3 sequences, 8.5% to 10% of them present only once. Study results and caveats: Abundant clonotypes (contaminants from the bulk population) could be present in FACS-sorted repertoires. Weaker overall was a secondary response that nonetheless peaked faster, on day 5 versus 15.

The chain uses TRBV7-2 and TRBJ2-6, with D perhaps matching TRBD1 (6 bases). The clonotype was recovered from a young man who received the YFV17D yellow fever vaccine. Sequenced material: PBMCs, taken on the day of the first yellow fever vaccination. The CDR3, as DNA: TGTGCCAGCAGCTCCTACAGGGTTGGGGCCAACGTCCTGACTTTC. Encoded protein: CASSSYRVGANVLTF.